This is a list of T cell receptor beta chains from one sample in a study of PD-1 blockade in classical Hodgkin lymphoma. The assay was immunoSEQ multiplex PCR, and TCRdb's table has in-frame clones only and misses some. The sample lists 45,000 to 55,000 clones, 81% occurring once. The specimen comprised peripheral blood mononuclear cells (PBMCs), sampled at baseline. The receptors derive from a human donor with classical Hodgkin lymphoma. CDR3s include the opening cysteine and the closing phenylalanine or tryptophan. A D gene is named only where the DNA matches it firmly. Clone size is stated in some rows and not others, as once, few, many or a class when expanded.

size,V,D,J,DNA,CDR3
once,TRBV27,.,TRBJ1-5,TGTGCCAGCAGTTCCTTAGGGGGATGGCGCAATCAGCCCCAGCATTTT,CASSSLGGWRNQPQHF
.,TRBV6-6,.,TRBJ2-7,TGTGCCAGCAGTTTCCCGGACCAGCTAGGTTCGTACGAGCAGTACTTC,CASSFPDQLGSYEQYF
.,TRBV19,TRBD1,TRBJ1-5,TGTGCCAGTAGTACGCTACACACAGGGGGCAATCAGCCCCAGCATTTT,CASSTLHTGGNQPQHF
.,TRBV5-1,.,TRBJ2-1,TGCGCCAGCAGCTGGACAAAGCAGGGCCCTCGTACCTACAATGAGCAGTTCTTC,CASSWTKQGPRTYNEQFF
.,TRBV7-6,TRBD2,TRBJ2-2,TGTGCCAGCAGGGGAGGGTTAGACACCGGGGAGCTGTTTTTT,CASRGGLDTGELFF
.,TRBV19,.,TRBJ2-1,TGTGCCAGTAGTATTCTGGGGCGGGACCCCTACAATGAGCAGTTCTTC,CASSILGRDPYNEQFF
once,TRBV7-9,TRBD1,TRBJ1-3,TGTGCCAGCAGCTCAGTGGGACAGGGGAGCGGAAACACCATATATTTT,CASSSVGQGSGNTIYF
.,TRBV20-1,.,TRBJ1-2,TGCAGTCCAAGGGGCTACACCTTC,CSPRGYTF
.,TRBV7-9,.,TRBJ1-2,TGTGCCAGCAGCTTACTAGGGGACCGTGGCTACACCTTC,CASSLLGDRGYTF
few,TRBV19,.,TRBJ2-7,TGTGCCAGTAGTATAGATCGAGGGGGACCCTACGAGCAGTACTTC,CASSIDRGGPYEQYF
.,TRBV5-6,.,TRBJ1-1,TGTGCCAGCAGCCTAGGATTGGGAAGGATCACTGAAGCTTTCTTT,CASSLGLGRITEAFF
few,TRBV2,TRBD1,TRBJ1-2,TGTGCCAGCAGTGTAGACAGGGACTATGGCTACACCTTC,CASSVDRDYGYTF
once,TRBV5-4,TRBD2,TRBJ2-7,TGTGCCAGCAGCTCTGGGGGACTAGCGCTCTACGAGCAGTACTTC,CASSSGGLALYEQYF
once,TRBV9,.,TRBJ2-2,TGTGCCAGCAGCCCCGGCCCGACCGGGGAGCTGTTTTTT,CASSPGPTGELFF
.,TRBV19,TRBD2,TRBJ2-1,TGTGCCAGTACCTTGGGGGACTACGTCTCCTACAATGAGCAGTTCTTC,CASTLGDYVSYNEQFF
.,TRBV13,.,TRBJ1-1,TGTGCCAGCACCCGCCCTCGATGGGGAAGTTACACTGAAGCTTTCTTT,CASTRPRWGSYTEAFF
.,TRBV10-3,TRBD1,TRBJ1-1,TGTGCCATCAGTGCAGGGGGCTTGGGGACTGAAGCTTTCTTT,CAISAGGLGTEAFF
few,TRBV29-1,TRBD1,TRBJ1-2,TGCAGCGTTAGGTCCGGGACAGAAGACTACACCTTC,CSVRSGTEDYTF
.,TRBV7-9,.,TRBJ2-2,TGTGCCAGCAGCTTAGCTCCAGACTTTGTCACCGGGGAGCTGTTTTTT,CASSLAPDFVTGELFF
.,TRBV6-4,TRBD2,TRBJ2-3,TGTGCCAGCCCGACTAGCGGTAGCACAGATACGCAGTATTTT,CASPTSGSTDTQYF
.,TRBV7-2,TRBD1,TRBJ1-2,TGTGCCAGCAGCTCCGGGACAGGGGGCTGGGGCTACACCTTC,CASSSGTGGWGYTF
.,TRBV15,.,TRBJ1-1,TGTGCCACCAGCAGAGCTCCTCAGAACTTGAACACTGAAGCTTTCTTT,CATSRAPQNLNTEAFF
.,TRBV11-2,TRBD1,TRBJ1-1,TGTGCCAGCTCTGGGGACAGGACGAACACTGAAGCTTTCTTT,CASSGDRTNTEAFF
.,TRBV5-1,.,TRBJ2-2,TGCGCCAGCAGCTTTCCGGGGCGCCCCACCGGGGAGCTGTTTTTT,CASSFPGRPTGELFF
.,TRBV7-2,TRBD2,TRBJ2-5,TGTGCCAGCAGCTTAGTGGCTAGCGGGGCTGTGGGAGAGACCCAGTACTTC,CASSLVASGAVGETQYF
.,TRBV27,.,TRBJ2-5,TGTGCCAGCAGTTTATCCCGTTGGGTACATGAGACCCAGTACTTC,CASSLSRWVHETQYF
once,TRBV7-6,.,TRBJ2-2,TGTGCCAGCAGCTTAGGAAGAGGGGTCGCCGGGGAGCTGTTTTTT,CASSLGRGVAGELFF
.,TRBV27,.,TRBJ1-6,TGTGCCAGCAGTTTAGTTAATACAGGGAGCTCCTATAATTCACCCCTCCACTTT,CASSLVNTGSSYNSPLHF
.,TRBV19,.,TRBJ1-2,TGTGCCAGTAGTATACTCCTCCCAGCAATCCGGTATGGCTACACCTTC,CASSILLPAIRYGYTF
.,TRBV6-4,.,TRBJ2-2,TGTGCCAGCAGTGACCAGTCGGCGGGCGGGGAGCTGTTTTTT,CASSDQSAGGELFF
once,TRBV7-8,TRBD1,TRBJ2-3,TGTGCCAGCAGGAGAACCAGGGGGTTTAGCACAGATACGCAGTATTTT,CASRRTRGFSTDTQYF
few,TRBV9,TRBD2,TRBJ2-2,TGTGCCAGCAGTATAACTAGCGGGAGTGGGGAGCTGTTTTTT,CASSITSGSGELFF
.,TRBV7-2,.,TRBJ2-2,TGTGCCAGCAGAAATTGGGGCGGGGCGAACACCGGGGAGCTGTTTTTT,CASRNWGGANTGELFF
.,TRBV18,TRBD2,TRBJ2-3,TGTGCCAGCTCTCGCCTAGCGGGAGTGTCGGCTAGCACAGATACGCAGTATTTT,CASSRLAGVSASTDTQYF
once,TRBV4-1,TRBD2,TRBJ2-5,TGCGCCAGCAGCTACGCGGGGGGGGCCACCATGCTTTCGGAGACCCAGTACTTC,CASSYAGGATMLSETQYF
.,TRBV18,.,TRBJ1-1,TGTGCCAGCTCACCAGGAGTTAAACAGGGCACTGAAGCTTTCTTT,CASSPGVKQGTEAFF
few,TRBV19,TRBD1,TRBJ2-7,TGTGCCAGTAAGGGGGCAGCGGTATACGAGCAGTACTTC,CASKGAAVYEQYF
.,TRBV7-2,TRBD1,TRBJ1-1,TGTGCCAGCAGCCGAGACAGGGGGAACACTGAAGCTTTCTTT,CASSRDRGNTEAFF
.,TRBV7-6,.,TRBJ2-3,TGTGCCAGCAGGAGCGGTCTTCGCACAGATACGCAGTATTTT,CASRSGLRTDTQYF
.,TRBV7-2,.,TRBJ1-3,TGTGCCAGCAGCTTAGCGGGGGGGTTAGCTGGAAACACCATATATTTT,CASSLAGGLAGNTIYF
.,TRBV27,TRBD1,TRBJ1-1,TGTGCCAGCAGTCTGCTGACAGGGGGGACTGAAGCTTTCTTT,CASSLLTGGTEAFF
once,TRBV7-9,.,TRBJ2-7,TGTGCCAGCAGCTTGGACGCTTCGAGGGAGCAGTACTTC,CASSLDASREQYF
.,TRBV10-3,.,TRBJ1-3,TGTGCCATCGGGGGGTCTGGAAACACCATATATTTT,CAIGGSGNTIYF
.,TRBV12-5,TRBD1,TRBJ1-1,TGTGCTAGTGGTATGGGACAGGGACGGTTTAGGACTGAAGCTTTCTTT,CASGMGQGRFRTEAFF
.,TRBV9,TRBD2,TRBJ2-3,TGTGCCAGCAGCGAGGGGACTAGCGGGATAGATACGCAGTATTTT,CASSEGTSGIDTQYF
.,TRBV2,TRBD1,TRBJ2-1,TGTGCCGCTATGGGGGGGACAGGGGGCTACAATGAGCAGTTCTTC,CAAMGGTGGYNEQFF
.,TRBV5-4,TRBD1,TRBJ1-2,TGTGCCAGCAGCTCAGGGGGCGCGTCCTATGGCTACACCTTC,CASSSGGASYGYTF
few,TRBV30,.,TRBJ1-1,TGTGCCTGGAGTATGTTGGGGACTGAAGCTTTCTTT,CAWSMLGTEAFF
.,TRBV6-1,.,TRBJ1-1,TGTGCCAGCAGTGAAACGGGGAACACTGAAGCTTTCTTT,CASSETGNTEAFF
.,TRBV7-9,.,TRBJ2-7,TGTGCCAGCAGCATTGACAGTCGTGAGCAGTACTTC,CASSIDSREQYF
.,TRBV6-4,.,TRBJ2-3,TGTGCCAGCAGTCCCTCAGTTACAGATACGCAGTATTTT,CASSPSVTDTQYF
.,TRBV5-5,.,TRBJ2-7,TGTGCCAGCAGCCCCGGGGGAAACGAGCAGTACTTC,CASSPGGNEQYF
.,TRBV13,TRBD2,TRBJ2-6,TGTGCCAGCACCGACGAAAAGACTAGCGGGAGGACTGGGGCCAACGTCCTGACTTTC,CASTDEKTSGRTGANVLTF